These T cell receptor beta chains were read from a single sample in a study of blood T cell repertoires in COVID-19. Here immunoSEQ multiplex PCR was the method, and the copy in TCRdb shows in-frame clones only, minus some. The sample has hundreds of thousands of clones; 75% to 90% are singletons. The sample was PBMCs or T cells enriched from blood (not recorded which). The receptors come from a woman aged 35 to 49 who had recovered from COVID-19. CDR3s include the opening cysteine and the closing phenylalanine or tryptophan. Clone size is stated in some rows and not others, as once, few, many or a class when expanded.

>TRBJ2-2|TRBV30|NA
CAWDRGSNTGELFF
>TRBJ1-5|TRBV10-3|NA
CAISDRDNQPQHF
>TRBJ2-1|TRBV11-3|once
CASSVASWANEQFF
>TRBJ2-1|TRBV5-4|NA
CASTLWGGTEQFF
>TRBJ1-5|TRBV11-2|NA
CASSSDSASNQPQHF
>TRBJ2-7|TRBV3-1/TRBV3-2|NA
CASSQGSGSYEQYF
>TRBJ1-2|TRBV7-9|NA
CASRRGTLDYGYTF
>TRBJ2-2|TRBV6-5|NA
CASSYRGRNTGELFF
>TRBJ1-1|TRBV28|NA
CASSLRNTEAFF
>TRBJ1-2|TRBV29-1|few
CSVTHRQAPNYGYTF
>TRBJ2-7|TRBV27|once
CASSPGTGGPYEQYF
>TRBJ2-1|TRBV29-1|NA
CSVRAAGNWNEQFF
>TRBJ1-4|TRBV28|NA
CALQSTGGNEKLFF
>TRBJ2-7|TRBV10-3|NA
CAISDRGGVDYEQYF
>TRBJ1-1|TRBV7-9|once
CASSLLQGKEAFF
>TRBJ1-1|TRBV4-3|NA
CASSLGVNTEAFF
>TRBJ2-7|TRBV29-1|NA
CSVGGREPYEQYF
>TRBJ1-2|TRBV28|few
CASSPRGRGRASLYGYTF
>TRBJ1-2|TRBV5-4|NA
CASSPGGGQGGDGYTF
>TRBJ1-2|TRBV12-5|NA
CASGSQGNGYTF
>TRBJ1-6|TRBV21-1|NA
CASSTSPNSPLHF
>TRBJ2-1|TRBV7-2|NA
CASSSDRGSYNEQFF
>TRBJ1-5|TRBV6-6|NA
CASSPTSGQGGHQPQHF
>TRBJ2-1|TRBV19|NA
CASSMVTSGSYNEQFF
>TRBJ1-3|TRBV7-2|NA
CASSLRPRQGGNTIYF
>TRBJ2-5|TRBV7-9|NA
CASSLEVREETQYF
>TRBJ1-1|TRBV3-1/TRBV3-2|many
CASSQDQGGQSNTEAFF
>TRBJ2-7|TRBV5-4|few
CASSFHNVTSLREQYF
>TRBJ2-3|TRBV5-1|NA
CASSSLMTSGLADTQYF
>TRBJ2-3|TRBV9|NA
CASSADLAGRTDTQYF
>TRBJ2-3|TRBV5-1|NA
CASSLPGLAGSTDTQYF
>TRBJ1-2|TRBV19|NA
CASSFGGILDYGYTF
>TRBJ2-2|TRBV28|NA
CASLLSTGVAGELFF
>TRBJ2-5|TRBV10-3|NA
CAIKSGLAGGQETQYF
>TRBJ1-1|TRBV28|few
CASTPAVNTEAFF
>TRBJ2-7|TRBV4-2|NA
CASSQVSGLDYEQYF
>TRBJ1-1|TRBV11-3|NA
CASSFRGKGKEAFF
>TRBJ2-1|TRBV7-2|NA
CASSFNSGVGYNEQFF
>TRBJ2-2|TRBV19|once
CASYGRGNTGELFF
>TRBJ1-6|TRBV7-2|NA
CASSLQGSLNNSPLHF
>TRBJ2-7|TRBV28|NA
CASRPDRVPYEQYF
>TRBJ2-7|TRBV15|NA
CATSWTGTEQYF
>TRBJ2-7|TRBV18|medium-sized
CASSAAGTSGVSSYEQYF
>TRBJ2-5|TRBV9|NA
CASSVATGEETQYF
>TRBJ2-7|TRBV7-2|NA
CASSLWGLPSYEQYF
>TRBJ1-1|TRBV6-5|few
CASSLSKTGNTEAFF